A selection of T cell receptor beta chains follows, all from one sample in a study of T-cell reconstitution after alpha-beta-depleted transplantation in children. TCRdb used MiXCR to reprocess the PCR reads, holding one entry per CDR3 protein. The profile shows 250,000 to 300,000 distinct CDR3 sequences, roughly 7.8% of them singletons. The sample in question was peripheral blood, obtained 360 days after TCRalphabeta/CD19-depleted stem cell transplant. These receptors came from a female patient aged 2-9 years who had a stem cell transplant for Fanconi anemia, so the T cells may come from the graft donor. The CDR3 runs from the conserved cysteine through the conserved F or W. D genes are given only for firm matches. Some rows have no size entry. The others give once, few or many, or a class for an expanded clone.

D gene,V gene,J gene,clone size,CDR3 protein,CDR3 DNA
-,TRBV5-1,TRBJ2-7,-,CASSDLEQPSSYEQYF,TGCGCCAGCAGCGACCTAGAGCAACCAAGCTCCTACGAGCAGTACTTC
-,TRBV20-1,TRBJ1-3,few,CSASLTGGNTIYF,TGCAGTGCTAGCCTCACAGGGGGAAACACCATATATTTT
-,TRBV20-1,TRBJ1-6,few,CSADAETANSPLHF,TGCAGTGCGGACGCGGAGACGGCCAATTCACCCCTCCACTTT
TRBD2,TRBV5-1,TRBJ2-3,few,CASSLPRTSGGADTQYF,TGCGCCAGCAGCCTACCTCGGACTAGCGGGGGCGCAGATACGCAGTATTTT
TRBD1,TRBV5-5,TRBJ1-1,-,CASSLNRGYTEAFF,TGTGCCAGCAGCTTGAACAGGGGATACACTGAAGCTTTCTTT
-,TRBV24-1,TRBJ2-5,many,CATSDGPGALTLVRETQYF,TGTGCCACCAGTGATGGTCCGGGAGCCCTAACTTTGGTGCGAGAGACCCAGTACTTC
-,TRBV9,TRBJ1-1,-,CASSAGELDTEAFF,TGTGCCAGCAGCGCGGGAGAATTGGACACTGAAGCTTTCTTT
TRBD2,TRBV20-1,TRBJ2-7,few,CSARGGSGVYEQYF,TGCAGTGCTAGAGGCGGTAGCGGGGTCTACGAGCAGTACTTC
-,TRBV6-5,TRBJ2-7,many,CASSYSIGGKGYEQYF,TGTGCCAGCAGTTACTCGATTGGGGGTAAGGGCTACGAGCAGTACTTC
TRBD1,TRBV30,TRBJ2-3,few,CACLLYEGQGADTQYF,TGTGCCTGCCTACTCTACGAGGGACAGGGTGCAGATACGCAGTATTTT
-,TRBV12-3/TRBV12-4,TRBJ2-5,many,CASSSPRETQYF,TGTGCCAGCAGTTCCCCACGGGAGACCCAGTACTTC
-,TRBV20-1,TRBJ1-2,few,CSARDPPGRAWNYGYTF,TGCAGTGCTAGAGACCCCCCGGGGAGGGCATGGAACTATGGCTACACCTTC
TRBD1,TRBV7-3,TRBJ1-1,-,CASSLGPTGSYTEAFF,TGTGCCAGCAGCTTAGGGCCGACAGGGTCTTACACTGAAGCTTTCTTT
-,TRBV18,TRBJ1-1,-,CASSPRNGQTNTEAFF,TGTGCCAGCTCACCACGTAATGGACAGACGAACACTGAAGCTTTCTTT
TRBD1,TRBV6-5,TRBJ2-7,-,CASSYSLGQASYEQYF,TGTGCCAGCAGTTACTCTCTCGGACAGGCCTCCTACGAGCAGTACTTC
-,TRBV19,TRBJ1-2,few,CASSITLRTNYGYTF,TGTGCCAGTAGTATTACTCTCCGTACGAACTATGGCTACACCTTC
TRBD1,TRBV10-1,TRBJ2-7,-,CASSNRQGSDEQYF,TGCGCCAGCAGCAATCGACAGGGGAGCGACGAGCAGTACTTC
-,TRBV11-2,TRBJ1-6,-,CASSLEWGGGSPLHF,TGTGCCAGCAGCTTAGAATGGGGGGGGGGATCACCCCTCCACTTT
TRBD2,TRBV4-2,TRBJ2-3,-,CASSQEGLAVSDTQYF,TGTGCCAGCAGCCAAGAGGGACTAGCGGTTTCAGATACGCAGTATTTT
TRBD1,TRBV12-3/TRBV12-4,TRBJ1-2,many,CASSLRTGGSGYTF,TGTGCCAGCAGTTTAAGGACAGGGGGCTCTGGCTACACCTTC
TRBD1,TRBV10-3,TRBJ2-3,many,CATGQGTDTQYF,TGTGCCACCGGACAGGGAACTGATACGCAGTATTTT
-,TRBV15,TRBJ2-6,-,CATSRVDGANVLTF,TGTGCCACCAGCAGAGTTGATGGGGCCAACGTCCTGACTTTC
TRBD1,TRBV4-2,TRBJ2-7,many,CASSLGQDSYEQYF,TGTGCCAGCAGCCTCGGACAGGACTCCTACGAGCAGTACTTC
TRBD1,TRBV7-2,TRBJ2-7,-,CANSFRLTGGYEQYF,TGTGCCAACAGCTTTCGACTGACAGGGGGCTACGAGCAGTACTTC